Following are 14 T cell receptor beta chains from one sample sequenced in a study of T cell responses to AZD1222 COVID-19 vaccine. Here immunoSEQ multiplex PCR was the method, and the copy in TCRdb shows in-frame clones only, minus some. The sample carries tens of thousands of clones, 80% to 90% recorded once. Sequences were derived from peripheral blood, sampled 28 days after the second AZD1222 dose. These receptors all stem from an adult who received the AZD1222 COVID-19 vaccine.

This chain joins TRBV6-4 and TRBJ2-3, with TRBD2 matching over 13 bases. The CDR3 is 17 residues long. The V and J ends lost 2 bases and 0 bases, in that order; junction bases with no gene match: 2. Germline CDR1 and CDR2: MRHNA and SNTAGT. DNA for the CDR3: TGTGCCAGCAGTGACCCGGGACTAGCGGGGAGCACAGATACGCAGTATTTT. Amino acids: CASSDPGLAGSTDTQYF.

The chain couples TRBV7-9 to TRBJ1-1; TRBD1 matches at 9 bases. Germline assignment: CDR1 SEHNR and CDR2 FQNEAQ (reference sequence). Trimming took 1 base from V and 5 from J; bases not matched to a gene: 2. The CDR3 contains 14 residues. The CDR3 nucleotides read TGTGCCAGCAGCTTAGTACAGGGGGCTACTGAAGCTTTCTTT. It specifies CASSLVQGATEAFF.

The chain joins TRBV10-3 to TRBJ1-2, with D perhaps matching TRBD1 (5 bases). The CDR3 loop spans 15 amino acids. Trimming took off 1 base at V and 4 bases at J, with 13 bases between the two ends. Germline CDR1 is ENHRY and CDR2 is SYGVKD. The chain's CDR3 is CAISELVRGIYGYTF. Written as DNA, the CDR3 is TGTGCCATCAGTGAGTTAGTTAGGGGAATCTATGGCTACACCTTC.

The chain links TRBV5-4 to TRBJ2-1; D is possibly TRBD1 (6 bases). The CDR3 consists of 14 residues. Germline V gives CDR1 SGHNT, CDR2 YYREEE (reference sequence). Trimming removed 2 bases at V and 5 bases at J, with 11 bases between. CDR3 loop: CASSLRGTDNEQFF. DNA for the CDR3: TGTGCCAGCAGCTTAAGGGGGACGGACAATGAGCAGTTCTTC.

The genes are TRBV28 and TRBJ2-4; 8 bases are shared with TRBD2. The germline V gene encodes CDR1 MDHEN and CDR2 SYDVKM. The CDR3 is made up of 13 amino acids. V dropped 5 bases and J dropped 8; count of bases not matched to a gene: 5. The DNA for the CDR3 is TGTGCCAGCAGTGCGGGGGGTAGCCACATTCAGTACTTC. It specifies CASSAGGSHIQYF.

This clone has more than one count but fewer than ten. The chain employs TRBV12-5 and TRBJ1-2; tentatively, D is TRBD1 (5 bases). Germline CDR1 and CDR2: LGHNT and FRNRAP. V lost 7 bases and J lost 3, with 9 bases in between. CDR3 length: 12 amino acids. The CDR3 sequence: CASAPGDYGYTF. CDR3 DNA sequence: TGTGCTAGTGCCCCGGGGGACTATGGCTACACCTTC.

CDR3 DNA sequence: TGTGCCAGCAGCCAAGTGGGGACTAGCGGGACCCACGAGCAGTACTTC. Residues: CASSQVGTSGTHEQYF. The V call is TRBV4-2, the J call TRBJ2-7; 13 nucleotides agree with TRBD2. Per the germline V gene, CDR1 is LGHNA and CDR2 is YNFKEQ. J was trimmed by 5 bases and V by 1 base; bases with no gene match: 5. The CDR3 runs 16 residues.

In this sample, this clone turned up once. The V and J genes are TRBV5-1 and TRBJ1-1; 9 bases are shared with TRBD1. V lost 4 bases to trimming and J lost 1 base; unmatched junction nucleotides: 5. The CDR3 runs to 15 residues. Germline lookup yields CDR1 SGHRS and CDR2 YFSETQ. The CDR3 sequence: CASSPRDRENTEAFF. CDR3 DNA sequence: TGCGCCAGCAGCCCTAGGGACAGGGAGAACACTGAAGCTTTCTTT.

This clone was seen a few times. The CDR3 loop is CASSYWSKGVNQPQHF. The CDR3 bases are TGTGCCAGCAGTTACTGGTCAAAGGGGGTTAATCAGCCCCAGCATTTT. The chain uses TRBV6-2 or TRBV6-3 and TRBJ1-5; possibly TRBD1 for D (6 bases). CDR1 is MNHEY and CDR2 is SVGEGT in the germline V gene. The CDR3 length is 16 residues. V was pared by 1 base and J by 4 bases, with 14 bases between.

The chain links TRBV15 to TRBJ2-1, with 12 bases matching TRBD2. Trimming took 5 bases from V and 0 from J; bases not matched to a gene: 11. This CDR3 spans 19 amino acids. Germline lookup yields CDR1 LNHNV and CDR2 YYDKDF (reference sequence). The CDR3 DNA is TGTGCCACCAGCCCACTACTAGCGGGGGGCCAGCTCTCCTACAATGAGCAGTTCTTC. Translation: CATSPLLAGGQLSYNEQFF.

CDR3 sequence (DNA): TGCGCCAGCAGCCAAGATCGGTCAGGGGGGAACTATGGCTACACCTTC. Amino acid sequence: CASSQDRSGGNYGYTF. The chain recombines TRBV4-3 with TRBJ1-2; the match to TRBD1 covers 7 bases. The CDR3 is 16 residues long. Germline CDR1 LGHNA, CDR2 YSLEER. Trimming removed 0 bases from V and 2 bases from J; junction bases left unmatched: 6.

The CDR3, as DNA: TGTGCCAGCAGCGTACAAGGGAACACTGAAGCTTTCTTT. This gives the protein CASSVQGNTEAFF. The chain couples TRBV9 to TRBJ1-1, with D hard to call. In germline, CDR1 is SGDLS, CDR2 YYNGEE. Trimming removed 1 base from V and 1 base from J, with 5 bases in between. The CDR3 has 13 residues. The full variable domain, completed using reference TRBV9 and TRBJ1-1, is DSGVTQTPKHLITATGQRVTLRCSPRSGDLSVYWYQQSLDQGLQFLIQYYNGEERAKGNILERFSAQQFPDLHSELNLSSLELGDSALYFCASSVQGNTEAFFGQGTRLTVV.

On this clone: At one end the junction does not follow the germline gene, possibly because of a read error. The chain is built from TRBV11-3 and TRBJ1-4, with 9 bases identical to TRBD1. Germline values: CDR1 SGHNT, CDR2 YENEEA. The CDR3 runs to 15 residues. CDR3 loop: CASSPAGTGPGEMSF. CDR3 DNA: TGTGCCAGCAGCCCAGCCGGGACAGGGCCGGGAGAAATGTCTTTT.

The V call is TRBV12-3 or TRBV12-4, the J call TRBJ1-1; D gene ambiguous. V was clipped by 3 bases and J by 3 bases, with 8 bases between them. The CDR3 extends over 13 amino acids. The CDR3 region has the DNA TGTGCCAGCAGTTTCCGTCGGGACACTGAAGCTTTCTTT. Protein: CASSFRRDTEAFF.